This TCR beta chain derives from a study of beta chain features in type 1 diabetes. Study results and limitations: Type 1 diabetes patients had moderately but significantly shorter TCRB CDR3s in all four CD4+ subsets.

With 4 bases removed from V and 0 bases from J, the gap between germline ends came to 10 bases. The CDR3 totals 15 residues. The V gene's germline CDR1 is SNHLY and CDR2 FYNNEI. This clone was detected only a few times. Its matching antigen is unknown. Expressed TCRB transcripts were sequenced because the entire RNA isolate underwent reverse transcription. The method was immunoSEQ multiplex PCR; TCRdb's version includes in-frame clones alone and lacks a portion of them. The table shows a few hundred thousand clones, with roughly 13% occurring only once. The V call is TRBV2, the J call TRBJ2-1, with D perhaps matching TRBD2 (6 bases). This clonotype was obtained from a woman under 30 with type 1 diabetes. Sequencing input: naive CD4+ T cells from blood. CDR3 nucleotides: TGTGCCAGCAGTGGCGCGGGGATCTCCTACAATGAGCAGTTCTTC. Encoded protein: CASSGAGISYNEQFF.